This T cell receptor beta chain was recorded in a study of human T cells and chemical hapten exposure. Regarding time point: pre-sensitization, week 0. The treatment was: therapeutic diphenylcyclopropenone sensitization with weekly scalp DPC. One entry per CDR3 protein, called by TCRdb with MiXCR from the RACE reads. This table holds some 360,000 distinct CDR3 sequences, about 5.1% found once. The ends were cut back, 5 bases at V and 3 bases at J, with 11 bases in the middle. This CDR3 has 14 amino acids. In germline, CDR1 is MNHNS, CDR2 SASEGT. The sequencing used whole blood, collected in connection with sensitization to the hapten diphenylcyclopropenone (DPC). The chain recombines TRBV6-1 with TRBJ1-3; tentatively, D is TRBD1 (6 bases). The TCR sequence derives from a woman in her forties or fifties with alopecia areata. Some clones in this sample may be carry-over from other donors' samples. The CDR3 bases are TGTGCCAGCAGTATCAACAGGGTTGGAAACACCATATATTTT. As protein: CASSINRVGNTIYF.